One sample yielded the 15 T cell receptor beta chains listed below, sequenced in a study of blood T cell repertoires in COVID-19. The repertoire was sequenced with immunoSEQ multiplex PCR; TCRdb's copy has only in-frame clones and lacks some. The repertoire holds roughly 340,000 clones, with 90% to 95% as singletons. Specimen: peripheral blood. These receptors all stem from a woman aged 18 to 35 who had recovered from COVID-19.

The chain combines TRBV5-4 with TRBJ2-2; perhaps TRBD2 as D (6 bases). From germline, CDR1 is SGHNT and CDR2 YYREEE (reference sequence). The CDR3 has 16 residues. Trimming took off 4 bases at V and 5 bases at J, with 18 bases between the two ends. CDR3 in amino acids: CASSRELAVETGELFF. CDR3 nucleotide sequence: TGTGCCAGCAGCCGCGAACTAGCAGTTGAGACCGGGGAGCTGTTTTTT.

The rearrangement joins TRBV11-2 to TRBJ1-2, with 7 bases aligning to TRBD1. This CDR3 comprises 15 residues. V was pared by 6 bases and J by 4 bases, with 11 bases of the junction left unmatched. Per germline, CDR1 SGHAT and CDR2 FQNNGV. The CDR3 DNA reads as TGTGCCAGCAGGGGGACAGCGGGAGGATTCTATGGCTACACCTTC. Its translation: CASRGTAGGFYGYTF.

This clone came up a few times. Other nucleotide sequences from this sample produce the same CDR3. The chain is built from TRBV24-1 and TRBJ1-2; no reliable D call. This CDR3 region has 12 residues. Between the trimmed V and J ends, which lost 1 base and 4 bases, there was a span of 3 bases. The germline V gene encodes CDR1 KGHDR and CDR2 SFDVKD. The DNA for the CDR3 is TGTGCCACCAGTGATTTCGGCTATGGCTACACCTTC. Its protein product is CATSDFGYGYTF.

The rearrangement joins TRBV6-5 to TRBJ1-2; possibly TRBD1 for D (6 bases). Trimming removed 6 bases at V and 4 bases at J, with 15 bases between. Germline loops: CDR1 MNHEY, CDR2 SVGAGI. The CDR3 spans 14 residues. CDR3 protein: CASSGRGGVYGYTF. DNA of the CDR3: TGTGCCAGCAGCGGGAGGGGGGGTGTCTATGGCTACACCTTC.

This chain joins TRBV18 and TRBJ2-2, with D perhaps matching TRBD1 (6 bases). Germline V CDR1 and CDR2: KGHSH, LQKENI. The CDR3 has 17 residues. The ends were cut back, 4 bases at V and 3 bases at J, with 18 bases in the middle. CDR3 coding DNA: TGTGCCAGCTCACAAAAAACCGGGACACTTGACACCGGGGAGCTGTTTTTT. It codes for CASSQKTGTLDTGELFF.

V is TRBV4-3 and J is TRBJ2-2; tentative D call: TRBD1 (6 bases). CDR3 length: 16 residues. Germline V gives CDR1 LGHNA, CDR2 YSLEER. V shed 4 bases and J shed 5 bases, with 17 bases lying between them. CDR3 nucleotides: TGCGCCAGCAGCCGCAATGTCAGGGGCCGGACCGGGGAGCTGTTTTTT. Its translation is CASSRNVRGRTGELFF.

This clone was counted a single time. This CDR3 reads CASSYGTGHYEQYV. CDR3 DNA: TGTGCCAGCAGTTATGGGACAGGGCATTACGAGCAGTACGTC. The J gene is TRBJ2-7, the V gene TRBV6-6; 9 bases align to TRBD1. This CDR3 spans 14 amino acids. Trimming removed 3 bases from V and 4 bases from J; junction bases left unmatched: 4. Germline CDR1 reads MNHNY; CDR2 reads SVGAGI (reference sequence).

The chain recombines TRBV12-5 with TRBJ2-1, with TRBD2 matching over 11 bases. There are 14 residues in the CDR3. CDR1 is LGHNT, CDR2 FRNRAP, per germline. The V and J ends lost 6 bases and 4 bases, in that order; junction bases with no gene match: 2. CDR3 nucleotide sequence: TGTGCTAGTGGGGGACTAGCGGAGTACAATGAGCAGTTCTTC. This translates into CASGGLAEYNEQFF.

This sequence joins TRBV27 and TRBJ1-1, with TRBD1 as a possible D gene (5 bases). Trimming removed 2 bases from V and 5 bases from J, with 15 bases in between. The CDR3 loop spans 15 amino acids. Germline V gene lookup returns CDR1 MNHEY and CDR2 SMNVEV (reference sequence). CDR3 nucleotides: TGTGCCAGCAGTTTAGAGTACAGGTGGTCTACTGAAGCTTTCTTT. It codes for CASSLEYRWSTEAFF.

J is TRBJ2-4 and V is TRBV28, with a weak D call TRBD1 (5 bases). Looked up from germline, CDR1 is MDHEN and CDR2 is SYDVKM. There are 14 residues in the CDR3. The V end was cut by 5 bases, the J end by 7 bases, with 15 bases between. The CDR3 protein is CASSPETRVNIQYF. The CDR3 DNA reads as TGTGCCAGCAGTCCCGAGACCAGGGTCAACATTCAGTACTTC.

Of note for this clone: The junction differs from germline at one of its ends, possibly a read error. This chain joins TRBV28 and TRBJ2-1, with D perhaps TRBD2 (6 bases). CDR1 and CDR2 (germline): MDHEN, SYDVKM. CDR3 length equals 12 residues. The CDR3 DNA sequence: TGTGCCAGCAGGGGTAAGACTAGGCAAGCCCTCTTC. Protein sequence: CASRGKTRQALF. Using reference TRBV28 and TRBJ2-1 for the parts outside the CDR3, the full variable domain is DVKVTQSSRYLVKRTGEKVFLECVQDMDHENMFWYRQDPGLGLRLIYFSYDVKMKEKGDIPEGYSVSREKKERFSLILESASTNQTSMYLCASRGKTRQALFGPGTRLTVL.

The chain joins TRBV15 to TRBJ2-7; D is ambiguous. Germline V gene lookup returns CDR1 LNHNV and CDR2 YYDKDF (reference sequence). The CDR3 runs to 14 residues. Between the trimmed V and J ends, which lost 5 bases and 2 bases, there was a span of 13 bases. As DNA, the CDR3 is TGTGCCACCAGCTCATCATCCGCTACCTACGAGCAGTACGTC. Protein: CATSSSSATYEQYV.

V is TRBV4-3 and J is TRBJ2-2, with TRBD1 identical over 8 bases. With V trimmed by 0 bases and J by 4 bases, 16 bases remained unmatched. This CDR3 contains 20 residues. CDR1 is LGHNA and CDR2 is YSLEER in the germline V gene. The CDR3 DNA is TGCGCCAGCAGCCAAGAACCTTTATCGGCGGGACAGGATTTCACCGGGGAGCTGTTTTTT. Translation gives CASSQEPLSAGQDFTGELFF.

The chain couples TRBV5-5 to TRBJ1-1, with D possibly being TRBD1 (5 bases). Trimming shortened V by 0 bases and J by 11 bases, and 8 bases separated the two germline ends. Germline CDR1 reads SGHKS; CDR2 reads YYEKEE (reference sequence). The CDR3 loop spans 11 amino acids. The DNA for the CDR3 is TGTGCCAGCAGCTTGGACCGGGGGGCTTTCTTT. Its protein product is CASSLDRGAFF.

The rearrangement joins TRBV5-1 to TRBJ1-2, with D tentatively TRBD1 (5 bases). CDR3 length: 13 amino acids. V was trimmed by 7 bases and J by 6 bases, leaving 16 bases between them. Germline loops: CDR1 SGHRS, CDR2 YFSETQ. The CDR3 sequence: CASSWGGANGYTF. The CDR3 coding sequence is TGCGCCAGCTCCTGGGGAGGGGCGAATGGCTACACCTTC.